This T cell receptor (beta chain) derives from a study of CD8+ T cells in alopecia areata. General study points: Higher clonality was seen in lesional scalp than in normal scalp, especially in alopecia totalis/universalis.

Investigators isolated RNA and reverse transcribed it into cDNA to act as the sequencing template. Sequencing used immunoSEQ multiplex PCR; TCRdb keeps in-frame clones, though not all of them. The sample includes approximately 140,000 clones, over 45% of them seen just once. Of note for this clone: Its target is unknown.

From PBMCs, CD4+ and CD8+ T cells were sorted. V dropped 3 bases and J dropped 6 bases, with 10 bases sitting between them. CDR1 is SGHAT, CDR2 FQNNGV, per germline. This CDR3 has 13 amino acids. The J gene is TRBJ2-3, the V gene TRBV11-2; D gene ambiguous. Sequencing was done on a sample of CD4+ T cells sorted from blood. The TCR comes from a human donor with alopecia areata. The CDR3 reads CASSFDPSDTQYF. The DNA of the CDR3 is TGTGCCAGCAGCTTCGACCCCTCGGATACGCAGTATTTT. Full variable domain (missing parts from reference TRBV11-2 and TRBJ2-3): EAGVAQSPRYKIIEKRQSVAFWCNPISGHATLYWYQQILGQGPKLLIQFQNNGVVDDSQLPKDRFSAERLKGVDSTLKIQPAKLEDSAVYLCASSFDPSDTQYFGPGTRLTVL.